A single sample gave rise to the 31 T cell receptor beta chains below, sequenced in a study of T cell responses to AZD1222 COVID-19 vaccine. Produced via immunoSEQ multiplex PCR; TCRdb's table is partial and in-frame only. The sample lists 110,000 to 150,000 clones; about 92% were seen once. The source was peripheral blood, collected after recovery from COVID-19. These receptors came from an adult who had recovered from COVID-19.

J is TRBJ1-4 and V is TRBV29-1; D is perhaps TRBD1 (5 bases). V dropped 2 bases and J dropped 8 bases, with 12 bases sitting between them. Germline V gene lookup returns CDR1 SQVTM and CDR2 ANQGSEA. This CDR3 region has 13 residues. The CDR3 loop reads CSVELQGREKLFF. The CDR3 DNA follows: TGCAGCGTTGAATTGCAGGGACGCGAAAAACTGTTTTTT.

This clone was seen a few times. The chain joins TRBV7-2 to TRBJ2-1; TRBD2 might be the D (6 bases). The CDR3 loop spans 15 amino acids. Germline values: CDR1 SGHTA, CDR2 FQGNSA. Trimming shortened V by 4 bases and J by 0 bases, and 10 bases separated the two germline ends. The CDR3 here is CASSSTSSSYNEQFF. CDR3 bases: TGTGCCAGCAGCTCCACTAGCAGCTCCTACAATGAGCAGTTCTTC.

In its sample, this clone was seen a few times. This rearrangement joins TRBV10-1 to TRBJ2-1; D perhaps matches TRBD2 (6 bases). V was shortened by 5 bases and J by 4 bases, with 12 bases between the two germline ends. Germline V gene lookup returns CDR1 WNHNN and CDR2 SYGVQD (reference sequence). This CDR3 is 14 amino acids long. CDR3 sequence: CASSPGLPYNEQFF. The CDR3 DNA sequence: TGCGCCAGCAGTCCGGGACTCCCATACAATGAGCAGTTCTTC.

The chain employs TRBV11-2 and TRBJ2-2; D not resolved. The V end lost 4 bases, the J end lost 4 bases, and 10 bases lay between the germline ends. Germline loops: CDR1 SGHAT, CDR2 FQNNGV. The CDR3 runs 14 residues. CDR3 sequence (DNA): TGTGCCAGCAGCTCCCTCCGGTCCACCGGGGAGCTGTTTTTT. Protein: CASSSLRSTGELFF.

The chain combines TRBV5-1 with TRBJ2-1; D not certain. The V gene's germline CDR1 is SGHRS and CDR2 YFSETQ. Trimming took off 5 bases at V and 6 bases at J, with 9 bases between the two ends. The CDR3 length is 12 residues. CDR3 in amino acids: CASSTGGNEQFF. The CDR3 DNA reads as TGCGCCAGCAGTACGGGCGGCAATGAGCAGTTCTTC. Filled out from reference TRBV5-1 and TRBJ2-1, the complete variable domain reads KAGVTQTPRYLIKTRGQQVTLSCSPISGHRSVSWYQQTPGQGLQFLFEYFSETQRNKGNFPGRFSGRQFSNSRSEMNVSTLELGDSALYLCASSTGGNEQFFGPGTRLTVL.

The chain combines TRBV14 with TRBJ1-6; D remains ambiguous. CDR1 SGHDN and CDR2 FVKESK come from the germline V gene. CDR3 length: 14 residues. V gave up 0 bases and J gave up 14 bases, with 14 bases separating them. The CDR3 region is CASSQEGTFRALHF. The CDR3 nucleotides read TGTGCCAGCAGCCAAGAGGGCACCTTTAGGGCCCTCCACTTT.

The chain is built from TRBV29-1 and TRBJ2-5; unclear D gene. V lost 1 base, J lost 1 base, and 4 bases lay in between. In germline, CDR1 is SQVTM, CDR2 ANQGSEA. The CDR3 extends over 12 amino acids. The CDR3 sequence: CSVEGVQETQYF. As DNA, the CDR3 is TGCAGCGTTGAAGGAGTCCAAGAGACCCAGTACTTC.

CDR3 protein: CASSLSGRPYNEQFF. The CDR3 DNA reads as TGTGCCAGCAGCCTTAGCGGGAGGCCCTACAATGAGCAGTTCTTC. The chain employs TRBV5-5 and TRBJ2-1, with 10 nucleotides matching TRBD2. The CDR3 is 15 residues long. CDR1 is SGHKS and CDR2 is YYEKEE in the germline V gene (reference sequence). J lost 2 bases, V lost 4 bases, and 3 bases had no gene match.

This chain joins TRBV24-1 and TRBJ2-7, with D tentatively TRBD2 (5 bases). CDR1 is KGHDR, CDR2 SFDVKD, per germline. The germline V and J ends were trimmed by 4 bases and 7 bases, with 19 bases remaining between them. The CDR3 is 15 residues long. The DNA of the CDR3 is TGTGCCACCAGTGAGAGTGGGAGTCTCACCGAAGAGCAGTACTTC. It yields the protein CATSESGSLTEEQYF.

The chain has TRBV20-1 and TRBJ1-6; D might be TRBD1 (5 bases). The V gene's germline CDR1 is DFQATT and CDR2 SNEGSKA (reference sequence). The V gene lost 3 bases and the J gene lost 0 bases, with 9 bases spanning the gap. The CDR3 is 15 residues long. CDR3 nucleotides: TGCAGTGCTAGTGACAGAAGCTCCTATAATTCACCCCTCCACTTT. Its protein product is CSASDRSSYNSPLHF.

The chain couples TRBV21-1 to TRBJ2-7; the table's D call, TRBD1, has no DNA check behind it. TRBV21-1 is reported as a pseudogene. This CDR3 region has 16 residues. The CDR3 protein is CASSKIFRESPYEQYF. Here the CDR3 DNA reads TGTGCCAGCAGCAAAATCTTCAGGGAATCTCCCTACGAGCAGTACTTC.

The rearrangement links TRBV2 to TRBJ2-7; 8 bases line up with TRBD2. The CDR3 sequence is 15 residues long. Per the germline V gene, CDR1 is SNHLY and CDR2 is FYNNEI. The V gene end was trimmed by 3 bases and the J gene end by 4 bases; junction bases not matched to a gene: 8. The CDR3 here is CASSELVSGVYEQYF. In DNA form, the CDR3 reads TGTGCCAGCAGTGAGTTGGTTAGCGGGGTTTACGAGCAGTACTTC.

V is TRBV28 and J is TRBJ1-2, with a weak D call TRBD1 (6 bases). CDR3 size: 12 residues. V was shortened by 4 bases and J by 8 bases, with 11 bases between the two germline ends. Germline CDR1 and CDR2: MDHEN and SYDVKM. CDR3 residues: CASSSHGGGYTF. CDR3 coding DNA: TGTGCCAGCAGTTCCCACGGGGGCGGCTACACCTTC.

The chain has TRBV4-1 and TRBJ2-5; D is possibly TRBD1 or TRBD2 (5 bases each). The V end lost 5 bases, the J end lost 1 base, and 11 bases lay between the germline ends. The CDR3 is made up of 14 amino acids. Germline values: CDR1 MGHRA, CDR2 YSYEKL. The chain's CDR3 is CASSGWDRQETQYF. CDR3 bases: TGCGCCAGCAGCGGATGGGACCGCCAAGAGACCCAGTACTTC.

This chain uses TRBV9 with TRBJ2-5; possibly TRBD1 or TRBD2 for D (6 bases each). V was trimmed by 4 bases and J by 3 bases, leaving 19 bases between them. The CDR3 consists of 16 residues. Germline assignment: CDR1 SGDLS and CDR2 YYNGEE. The CDR3 DNA sequence: TGTGCCAGCAGCCCCTCAATTGGGGGGCCTAAAGAGACCCAGTACTTC. The encoded protein is CASSPSIGGPKETQYF.

The chain links TRBV13 to TRBJ2-3; tentatively, D is TRBD2 (6 bases). The CDR3 has 15 amino acids. Germline CDR1 and CDR2: PRHDT and FYEKMQ (reference sequence). The V and J ends lost 3 bases and 5 bases respectively, with 15 bases between them. Written as DNA, the CDR3 is TGTGCCAGCAGCTTCCGACTAGGAGGTGTAGATACGCAGTATTTT. Translated: CASSFRLGGVDTQYF. The variable domain in full, with the rest retrieved from reference TRBV13 and TRBJ2-3, is AAGVIQSPRHLIKEKRETATLKCYPIPRHDTVYWYQQGPGQDPQFLISFYEKMQSDKGSIPDRFSAQQFSDYHSELNMSSLELGDSALYFCASSFRLGGVDTQYFGPGTRLTVL.

The chain has TRBV5-4 and TRBJ1-6; D is unclear. The CDR3 spans 13 residues. Germline-derived CDR1 and CDR2 are SGHNT and YYREEE (reference sequence). V was pared by 2 bases and J by 3 bases, with 3 bases between. In DNA, the CDR3 is TGTGCCAGCAGCTTAAGCTATAATTCACCCCTCCACTTT. This codes for CASSLSYNSPLHF.

The V call is TRBV3-1 (or the pseudogene TRBV3-2), the J call TRBJ2-3, with 11 positions matching TRBD2. Trimming took 2 bases from V and 0 from J; bases not matched to a gene: 1. From germline, CDR1 is LGHDT and CDR2 YNNKEL (reference sequence). The CDR3 spans 16 residues. CDR3 sequence (DNA): TGTGCCAGCAGCCAACGACTAGCGGGAAGCACAGATACGCAGTATTTT. It is translated as CASSQRLAGSTDTQYF.

CDR3 sequence: CAYRGAGNTEAFF. CDR3 in DNA: TGTGCCTACAGGGGGGCAGGGAACACTGAAGCTTTCTTT. The rearrangement joins TRBV2 to TRBJ1-1; 8 nucleotides align to TRBD1. The CDR3 loop spans 13 amino acids. Germline trimming cut 11 bases from V and 1 base from J; bases unmatched to any gene: 6. Germline CDR1 and CDR2: SNHLY and FYNNEI.

V usage is TRBV28 and J usage is TRBJ2-2, with D perhaps matching TRBD1 (8 bases). Germline V gene data show CDR1 as MDHEN and CDR2 as SYDVKM. This CDR3 contains 18 residues. V lost 1 base to trimming and J lost 7 bases, with 22 bases between them. CDR3 residues: CASSLSVGGTGKVGELFF. The DNA for the CDR3 is TGTGCCAGCAGTTTATCTGTCGGGGGGACAGGAAAGGTCGGGGAGCTGTTTTTT.

This chain uses TRBV6-2 or TRBV6-3 with TRBJ2-7; D gene ambiguous. This CDR3 comprises 15 residues. The ends were cut back, 0 bases at V and 2 bases at J, with 11 bases in the middle. The germline CDR1 and CDR2 sequences are MNHEY and SVGEGT. CDR3 region: CASSYSTDGAYEQYF. CDR3 DNA sequence: TGTGCCAGCAGTTACTCGACCGACGGTGCCTACGAGCAGTACTTC.

This clone was counted a few times. The rearrangement joins TRBV27 to TRBJ2-1; D remains ambiguous. V was trimmed by 1 base and J by 4 bases, leaving 20 bases between them. Germline CDR1 reads MNHEY; CDR2 reads SMNVEV (reference sequence). This CDR3 is built from 18 residues. The CDR3 loop reads CASSLFLDGPRPYNEQFF. The DNA of the CDR3 is TGTGCCAGCAGTTTATTTTTAGACGGGCCGCGCCCTTACAATGAGCAGTTCTTC.

The chain couples TRBV5-4 to TRBJ2-5; D is possibly TRBD2 (6 bases). The CDR3 length is 16 residues. V was clipped by 4 bases and J by 2 bases, with 18 bases between them. Germline-derived CDR1 and CDR2 are SGHNT and YYREEE (reference sequence). In DNA, the CDR3 is TGTGCCAGCAGCCCGGGCGGGGCGGGACGTCAAGAGACCCAGTACTTC. Residues: CASSPGGAGRQETQYF.

This clone has only one observation. This chain connects TRBV28 to TRBJ2-7, with D possibly being TRBD2 (5 bases). Trimming cost V 6 bases and J 1 base, with 13 bases left between them. The CDR3 contains 14 residues. CDR1 MDHEN and CDR2 SYDVKM come from the germline V gene. The CDR3 bases are TGTGCCAGCAGCCTCCTTAGCGCTTCCTACGAGCAGTACTTC. It specifies CASSLLSASYEQYF.

This chain connects TRBV2 to TRBJ2-3; 9 nucleotides align to TRBD2. Looked up from germline, CDR1 is SNHLY and CDR2 is FYNNEI. V lost 6 bases to trimming and J lost 4 bases; unmatched junction nucleotides: 11. The CDR3 extends over 16 amino acids. CDR3 nucleotide sequence: TGTGCCAGCAGACTAGCGGGTCTGAGGGGCCCAGATACGCAGTATTTT. Protein sequence: CASRLAGLRGPDTQYF.

The chain combines TRBV4-1 with TRBJ1-2, with D hard to call. Germline CDR1 reads MGHRA; CDR2 reads YSYEKL. CDR3 length: 15 amino acids. Trimming removed 4 bases at V and 2 bases at J, with 14 bases between. The CDR3 DNA sequence: TGCGCCAGCAGCCGAGGACCCTCGGCGAACTATGGCTACACCTTC. It translates to CASSRGPSANYGYTF.

V usage is TRBV30 and J usage is TRBJ1-2; D is unclear. In germline, CDR1 is GTSNPN, CDR2 SVGIG (reference sequence). The CDR3 length is 13 residues. The V and J ends lost 2 bases and 10 bases respectively, with 17 bases between them. The CDR3 region is CAWSIFRGRPYTF. CDR3 nucleotide sequence: TGTGCCTGGAGTATCTTCCGTGGTAGGCCCTACACCTTC.

This rearrangement joins TRBV3-1 (or the pseudogene TRBV3-2) to TRBJ1-2; possibly TRBD1 for D (5 bases). Germline CDR1 is LGHDT and CDR2 is YNNKEL (reference sequence). The V end was cut by 1 base, the J end by 0 bases, with 12 bases between. CDR3 length: 16 residues. The CDR3 here is CASSQAGGQANYGYTF. The CDR3 DNA reads TGTGCCAGCAGCCAAGCTGGAGGACAAGCTAACTATGGCTACACCTTC.

V and J are TRBV12-3 or TRBV12-4 and TRBJ2-5; D is unclear. V was clipped by 3 bases and J by 5 bases, with 10 bases between them. This CDR3 is 13 amino acids long. The CDR3 region is CASSFMMGETQYF. The CDR3 DNA reads TGTGCCAGCAGTTTCATGATGGGCGAGACCCAGTACTTC.

This rearrangement joins TRBV19 to TRBJ2-7, with D tentatively TRBD2 (5 bases). Trimming stripped 3 bases from V and 1 base from J, with 10 bases between. The CDR3 consists of 14 residues. Per germline, CDR1 LNHDA and CDR2 SQIVND (reference sequence). This CDR3 reads CASSIGVPSYEQYF. CDR3 nucleotide sequence: TGTGCCAGTAGTATCGGGGTCCCTTCCTACGAGCAGTACTTC.

The chain joins TRBV19 to TRBJ1-4; the D gene is possibly TRBD1 (6 bases). CDR1 is LNHDA and CDR2 is SQIVND in the germline V gene (reference sequence). The CDR3 runs to 16 residues. Trimming removed 5 bases at V and 7 bases at J, with 20 bases between. The CDR3 DNA reads as TGTGCCAGTAGTCTTGCCGGGGGGGCTTACCCTGAAAAACTGTTTTTT. The encoded protein is CASSLAGGAYPEKLFF.